This T cell receptor (beta chain) emerged from a study of OX40 agonist ivuxolimab in advanced cancers. Study-wide results and caveats: The average count of expanded clones was higher among CD8+ T cells than among CD4+.

On this clone itself: Its cognate antigen is unknown.

Sequencing was performed with immunoSEQ multiplex PCR; in TCRdb, only in-frame clones are kept and a portion is missing. The table shows some 98,000 clones, with approximately 93% occurring only once. Sequences were derived from CD4+ or CD8+ T cells sorted from blood, sampled in a trial of the OX40 agonist ivuxolimab. This clonotype originated in an adult with an advanced solid tumor such as melanoma, head and neck, liver or kidney cancer.

The CDR3 here is CASSGAGTTFTGELFF. CDR3 bases: TGTGCCAGCAGCGGGGCCGGGACTACCTTCACCGGGGAGCTGTTTTTT. The chain couples TRBV5-5 to TRBJ2-2; 7 nucleotides agree with TRBD2. The length of the CDR3 is 16 residues. Germline loops: CDR1 SGHKS, CDR2 YYEKEE (reference sequence). V trimming: 4 bases; J trimming: 4 bases; junction bases outside the gene matches: 10.